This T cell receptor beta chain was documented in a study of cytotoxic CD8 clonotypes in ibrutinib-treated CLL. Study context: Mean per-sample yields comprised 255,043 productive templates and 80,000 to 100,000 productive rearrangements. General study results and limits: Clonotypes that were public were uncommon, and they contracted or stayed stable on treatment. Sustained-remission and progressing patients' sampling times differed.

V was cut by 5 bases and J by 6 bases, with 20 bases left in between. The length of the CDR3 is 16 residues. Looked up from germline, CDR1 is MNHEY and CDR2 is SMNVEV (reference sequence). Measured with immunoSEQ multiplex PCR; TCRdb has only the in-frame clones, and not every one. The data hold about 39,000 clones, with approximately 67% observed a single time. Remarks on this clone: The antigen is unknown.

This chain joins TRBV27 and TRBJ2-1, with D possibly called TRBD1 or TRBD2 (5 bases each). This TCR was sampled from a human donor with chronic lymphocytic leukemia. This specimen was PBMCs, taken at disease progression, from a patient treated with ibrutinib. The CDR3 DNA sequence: TGTGCCAGCAGTGGGGGACCGCTCGTGAGTGGCAATGAGCAGTTCTTC. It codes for CASSGGPLVSGNEQFF.